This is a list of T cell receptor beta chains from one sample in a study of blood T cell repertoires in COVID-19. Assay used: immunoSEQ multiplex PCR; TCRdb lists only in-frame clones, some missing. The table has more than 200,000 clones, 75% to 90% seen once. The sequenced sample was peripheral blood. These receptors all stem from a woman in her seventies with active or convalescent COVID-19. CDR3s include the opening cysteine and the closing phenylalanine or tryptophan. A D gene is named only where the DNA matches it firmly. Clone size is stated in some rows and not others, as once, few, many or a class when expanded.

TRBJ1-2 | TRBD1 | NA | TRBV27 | CASRGQGAPANYGYTF | TGTGCCAGCAGGGGACAGGGAGCCCCTGCTAACTATGGCTACACCTTC
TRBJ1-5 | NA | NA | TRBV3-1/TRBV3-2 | CASSQGGKEPQHF | TGTGCCAGCAGCCAAGGAGGGAAGGAGCCCCAGCATTTT
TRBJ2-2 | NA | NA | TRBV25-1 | CASSEYRSGSWDTGELFF | TGTGCCAGCAGTGAATATCGGTCCGGGAGTTGGGACACCGGGGAGCTGTTTTTT
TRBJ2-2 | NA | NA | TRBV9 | CASSALPGVTGELFF | TGTGCCAGCAGCGCCCTCCCCGGGGTAACCGGGGAGCTGTTTTTT
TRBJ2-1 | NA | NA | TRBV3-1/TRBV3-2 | CASSSYYNEQFF | TGTGCCAGCAGCTCCTACTACAATGAGCAGTTCTTC
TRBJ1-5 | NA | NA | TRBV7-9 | CASSQTGNQPQHF | TGTGCCAGCAGCCAGACTGGCAATCAGCCCCAGCATTTT
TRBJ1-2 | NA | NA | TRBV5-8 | CASSLAGYGYTF | TGTGCCAGCAGCTTGGCCGGCTATGGCTACACCTTC
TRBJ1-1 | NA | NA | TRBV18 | CASSPAREGSEAFF | TGTGCCAGCTCACCAGCCAGGGAAGGATCTGAAGCTTTCTTT
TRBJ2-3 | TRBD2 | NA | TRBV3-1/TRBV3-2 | CASSQGFGGGVIGTDTQYF | TGTGCCAGCAGCCAAGGTTTCGGCGGGGGGGTTATCGGGACAGATACGCAGTATTTT
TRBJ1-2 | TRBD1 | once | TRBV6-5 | CASSSTGGHYGYTF | TGTGCCAGCAGTTCGACAGGGGGGCACTATGGCTACACCTTC
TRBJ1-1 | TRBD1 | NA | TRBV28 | CASSLTFGTGLTEAFF | TGTGCCAGCAGCCTCACCTTCGGGACAGGACTCACTGAAGCTTTCTTT
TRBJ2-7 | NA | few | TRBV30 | CAWSVGSLSEQYF | TGTGCCTGGAGTGTAGGGAGCCTGTCGGAGCAGTACTTC
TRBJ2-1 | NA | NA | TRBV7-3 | CASSRQERGEQFF | TGTGCCAGCAGCCGACAGGAAAGAGGGGAGCAGTTCTTC
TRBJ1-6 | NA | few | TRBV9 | CASSPLNDTGPHNSPLHF | TGTGCCAGCAGCCCTCTTAATGACACAGGTCCCCATAATTCACCCCTCCACTTT
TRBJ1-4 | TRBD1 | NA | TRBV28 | CASSRQGAGNEKLFF | TGTGCCAGCAGTAGACAGGGGGCCGGGAATGAAAAACTGTTTTTT
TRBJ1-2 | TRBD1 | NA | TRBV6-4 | CASSATGDYGYTF | TGTGCCAGCAGTGCAACAGGGGACTATGGCTACACCTTC
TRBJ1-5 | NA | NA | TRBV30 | CAWSLAGQSGNQPQHF | TGTGCCTGGAGTCTCGCGGGGCAAAGCGGCAATCAGCCCCAGCATTTT
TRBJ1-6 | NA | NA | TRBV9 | CASSKEASYSPLHF | TGTGCCAGCAGCAAAGAGGCCAGTTATTCACCCCTCCACTTT
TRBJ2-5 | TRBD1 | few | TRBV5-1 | CASTEATGGAETQYF | TGCGCCAGCACTGAAGCGACAGGGGGCGCAGAGACCCAGTACTTC
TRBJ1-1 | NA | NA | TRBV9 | CASSANQGWGTEAFF | TGTGCCAGCAGCGCGAATCAGGGATGGGGCACTGAAGCTTTCTTT
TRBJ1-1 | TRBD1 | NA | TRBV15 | CATSILRGPNTEAFF | TGTGCCACCAGCATACTTAGGGGGCCGAACACTGAAGCTTTCTTT
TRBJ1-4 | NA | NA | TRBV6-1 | CASSDPGGTNEKLFF | TGTGCCAGCAGTGACCCCGGCGGAACTAATGAAAAACTGTTTTTT
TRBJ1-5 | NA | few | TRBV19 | CASWGYSNQPQHF | TGTGCCTCCTGGGGCTATAGCAATCAGCCCCAGCATTTT
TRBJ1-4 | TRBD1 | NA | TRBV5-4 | CASSFSGGAGEKLFF | TGTGCCAGCAGCTTCTCAGGGGGCGCCGGGGAAAAACTGTTTTTT
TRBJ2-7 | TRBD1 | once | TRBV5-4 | CASSLGQGQSYEQYF | TGTGCCAGCAGCCTTGGACAGGGGCAGTCCTACGAGCAGTACTTC
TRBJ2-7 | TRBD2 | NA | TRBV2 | CASKAGRGSYEQYF | TGTGCCAGCAAGGCTGGGCGGGGGTCCTACGAGCAGTACTTC
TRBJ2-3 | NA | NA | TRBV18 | CASSPLAPDTQYF | TGTGCCAGCTCTCCCTTAGCTCCAGATACGCAGTATTTT
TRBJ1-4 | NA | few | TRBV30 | CAWSVTSRRGMLFF | TGTGCCTGGAGTGTAACCAGCCGACGGGGGATGCTGTTTTTT
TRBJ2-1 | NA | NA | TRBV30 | CAWNQGARQFF | TGTGCCTGGAACCAGGGCGCCCGGCAGTTCTTC
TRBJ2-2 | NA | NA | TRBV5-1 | CASSLGLNEDTGELFF | TGCGCCAGCAGCTTGGGGCTAAACGAGGACACCGGGGAGCTGTTTTTT
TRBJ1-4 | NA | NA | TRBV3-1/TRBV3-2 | CASRREDEKLFF | TGTGCCAGCAGGAGAGAGGATGAAAAACTGTTTTTT
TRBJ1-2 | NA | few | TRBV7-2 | CASSSQGSGYTF | TGTGCCAGCAGCTCCCAGGGATCGGGCTACACCTTC
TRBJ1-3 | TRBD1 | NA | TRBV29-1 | CSGQGASTGNTIYF | TGCAGCGGACAGGGGGCATCGACTGGAAACACCATATATTTT
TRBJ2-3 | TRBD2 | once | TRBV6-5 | CASSYVGLAVADTQYF | TGTGCCAGCAGTTACGTGGGACTAGCGGTCGCAGATACGCAGTATTTT
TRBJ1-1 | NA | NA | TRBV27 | CASSTDREGLRVEAFF | TGTGCCAGCTCTACCGACCGGGAGGGCTTACGTGTTGAAGCTTTCTTT
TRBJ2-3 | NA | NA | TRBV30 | CAWGTGTDTQYF | TGTGCCTGGGGGACTGGCACAGATACGCAGTATTTT
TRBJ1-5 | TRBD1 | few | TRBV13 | CASSADRGQDQPQHF | TGTGCCAGCAGCGCGGACAGGGGTCAGGATCAGCCCCAGCATTTT
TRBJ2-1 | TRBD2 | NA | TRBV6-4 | CASSTTSGSVNEQFF | TGTGCCAGCAGTACGACTAGCGGGAGTGTAAATGAGCAGTTCTTC
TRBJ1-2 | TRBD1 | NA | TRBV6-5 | CASKQGYNYGYTF | TGTGCCAGCAAACAGGGGTATAACTATGGCTACACCTTC
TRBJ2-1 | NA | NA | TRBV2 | CASSVEQPGVNEQFF | TGTGCCAGCTCTGTAGAGCAGCCGGGGGTCAATGAGCAGTTCTTC
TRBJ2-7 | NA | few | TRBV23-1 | CASNDRPPSYEQYF | TGCGCCAGCAACGACAGGCCCCCCTCCTACGAGCAGTACTTC
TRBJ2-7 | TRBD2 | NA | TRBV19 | CASDQGLAGGEQYF | TGTGCCAGTGACCAAGGACTAGCGGGAGGCGAGCAGTACTTC
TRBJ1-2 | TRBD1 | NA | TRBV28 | CASSPNPDRGLRGYTF | TGTGCCAGCAGTCCAAATCCGGACAGGGGGCTACGGGGCTACACCTTC
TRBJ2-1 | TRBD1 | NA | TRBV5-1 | CASSPGTGAPYNEQFF | TGCGCCAGCAGCCCGGGGACAGGGGCCCCCTACAATGAGCAGTTCTTC
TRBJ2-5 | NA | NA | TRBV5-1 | CASSVGGQETQYF | TGCGCCAGCAGCGTCGGGGGCCAAGAGACCCAGTACTTC
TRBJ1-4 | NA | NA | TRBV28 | CASTSTATNEKLFF | TGTGCCAGCACTTCAACTGCAACTAATGAAAAACTGTTTTTT
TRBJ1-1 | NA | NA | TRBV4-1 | CASSQVQGRTFEAFF | TGCGCCAGCAGCCAAGTACAGGGACGAACTTTTGAAGCTTTCTTT
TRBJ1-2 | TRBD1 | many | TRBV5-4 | CASSAGQVPTSFNYGYTF | TGTGCCAGCAGCGCCGGACAGGTTCCGACCTCTTTTAACTATGGCTACACCTTC
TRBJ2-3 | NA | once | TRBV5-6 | CASSPTASATDTQYF | TGTGCCAGCAGCCCTACGGCTAGCGCCACAGATACGCAGTATTTT
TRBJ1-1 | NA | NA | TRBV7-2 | CASSLVEGAEAFF | TGTGCCAGCAGCTTAGTGGAGGGAGCTGAAGCTTTCTTT
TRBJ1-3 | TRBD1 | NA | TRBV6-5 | CASSYSGQGPGNTIYF | TGTGCCAGCAGTTACTCAGGACAGGGGCCTGGAAACACCATATATTTT
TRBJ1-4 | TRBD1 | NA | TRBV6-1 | CASSERDRGAEKLFF | TGTGCCAGCAGTGAACGGGACAGGGGTGCTGAAAAACTGTTTTTT
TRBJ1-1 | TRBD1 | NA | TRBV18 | CASSLTGGAIAEAFF | TGTGCCAGCTCACTGACAGGGGGGGCTATCGCTGAAGCTTTCTTT
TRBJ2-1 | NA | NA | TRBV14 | CASSLTPGYNEQFF | TGTGCCAGCAGCTTAACACCGGGATACAATGAGCAGTTCTTC
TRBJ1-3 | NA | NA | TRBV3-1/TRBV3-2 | CASSRGGGNTIYF | TGTGCCAGCAGCCGGGGGGGTGGAAACACCATATATTTT
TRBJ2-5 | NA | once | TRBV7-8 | CASSPPGQETQYF | TGTGCCAGCAGCCCCCCAGGCCAAGAGACCCAGTACTTC
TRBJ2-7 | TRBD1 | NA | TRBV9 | CASSPGTASYEQYF | TGTGCCAGCAGTCCCGGGACAGCTTCCTACGAGCAGTACTTC
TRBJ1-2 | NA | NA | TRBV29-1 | CSVEDYYGEGTGGYTF | TGCAGCGTTGAAGATTATTACGGGGAGGGCACCGGTGGCTACACCTTC
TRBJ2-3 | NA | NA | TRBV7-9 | CASSLVLAADTQYF | TGTGCCAGCAGCTTAGTTTTGGCCGCAGATACGCAGTATTTT
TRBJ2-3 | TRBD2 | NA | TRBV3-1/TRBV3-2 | CASSPTSGSWDTQYF | TGTGCCAGCAGCCCGACTAGCGGGAGTTGGGATACGCAGTATTTT